This T cell receptor (beta chain) is from a study of human T cells and chemical hapten exposure. TCRdb fed the RACE reads into MiXCR, producing one record per CDR3 protein. The sample holds fewer than 350,000 distinct CDR3 sequences, roughly 8% seen once. Specified time point: pre-sensitization, week 0. The treatment denotes: therapeutic diphenylcyclopropenone sensitization with weekly scalp DPC. This clonotype has just a few counts. The CDR3 has 17 residues. Germline CDR1 LNHDA, CDR2 SQIVND (reference sequence). Trimming took 0 bases from V and 0 from J; bases not matched to a gene: 3. The sample in question was whole blood, obtained in connection with sensitization to the hapten diphenylcyclopropenone (DPC). The receptor comes from a man between 18 and 29 years old with alopecia areata. Some clones in this sample may be carry-over from other donors' samples. This sequence joins TRBV19 and TRBJ2-3; 10 bases map to TRBD2. The CDR3 loop is CASSIEISGGSTDTQYF. CDR3 in DNA: TGTGCCAGTAGTATAGAAATTAGCGGGGGGAGCACAGATACGCAGTATTTT.